This T cell receptor beta chain originates from a study of blood T cell repertoires in COVID-19. In the study overall: Samples taken during acute and convalescent COVID-19 were collected in the United States, Italy and Spain.

Sequencing was performed with immunoSEQ multiplex PCR; in TCRdb, only in-frame clones are kept and a portion is missing. The table records about 150,000 clones, 70% to 80% of them present only once. Per germline, CDR1 SGHNT and CDR2 YYREEE (reference sequence). The CDR3 spans 16 residues. V dropped 3 bases and J dropped 9; count of bases not matched to a gene: 12. This sequence was found in a man aged 45-60 years with acute or convalescent COVID-19. Source material: peripheral blood. This chain joins TRBV5-4 and TRBJ2-2, with TRBD2 identical over 9 bases. CDR3 sequence (DNA): TGTGCCAGCAGCTATCTGACGGGCGGGGGGGCGAGGGAGCTGTTTTTT. This codes for CASSYLTGGGARELFF.